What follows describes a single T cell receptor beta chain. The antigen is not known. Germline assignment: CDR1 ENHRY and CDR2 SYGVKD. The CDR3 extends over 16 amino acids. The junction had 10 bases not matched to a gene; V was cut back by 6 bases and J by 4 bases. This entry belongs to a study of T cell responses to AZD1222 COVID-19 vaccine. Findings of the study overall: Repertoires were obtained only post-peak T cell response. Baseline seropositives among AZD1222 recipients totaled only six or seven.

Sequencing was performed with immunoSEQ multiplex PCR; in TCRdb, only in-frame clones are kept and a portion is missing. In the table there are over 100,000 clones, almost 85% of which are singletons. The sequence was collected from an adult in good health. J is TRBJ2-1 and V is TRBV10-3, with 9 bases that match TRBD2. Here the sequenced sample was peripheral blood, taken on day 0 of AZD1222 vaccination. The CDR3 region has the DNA TGTGCCATCAGAACGACGCGGGGGGGATCTTACAATGAGCAGTTCTTC. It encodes CAIRTTRGGSYNEQFF.